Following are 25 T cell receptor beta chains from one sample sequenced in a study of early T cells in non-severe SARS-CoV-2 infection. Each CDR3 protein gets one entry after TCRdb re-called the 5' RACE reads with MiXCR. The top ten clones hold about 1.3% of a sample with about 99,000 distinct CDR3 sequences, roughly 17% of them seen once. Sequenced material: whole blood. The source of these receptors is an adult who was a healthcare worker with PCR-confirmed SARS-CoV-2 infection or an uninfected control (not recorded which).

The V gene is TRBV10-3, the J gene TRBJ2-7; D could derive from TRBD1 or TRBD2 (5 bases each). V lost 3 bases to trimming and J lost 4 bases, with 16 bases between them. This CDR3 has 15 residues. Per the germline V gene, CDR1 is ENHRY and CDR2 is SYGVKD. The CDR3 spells CAISEIRVREYEQYF. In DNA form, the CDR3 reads TGTGCCATCAGTGAAATTCGCGTCAGGGAGTACGAGCAGTACTTC.

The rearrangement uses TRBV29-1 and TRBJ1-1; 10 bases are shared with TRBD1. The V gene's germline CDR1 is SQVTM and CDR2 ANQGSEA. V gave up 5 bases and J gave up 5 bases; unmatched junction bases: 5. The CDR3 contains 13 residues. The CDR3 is CSVSTGGLTEAFF. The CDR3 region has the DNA TGCAGCGTTTCGACAGGGGGCTTAACTGAAGCTTTCTTT.

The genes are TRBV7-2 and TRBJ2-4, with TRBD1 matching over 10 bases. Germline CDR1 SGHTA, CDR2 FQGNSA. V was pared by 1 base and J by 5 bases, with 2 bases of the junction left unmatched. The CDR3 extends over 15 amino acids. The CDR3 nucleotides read TGTGCCAGCAGCTTAGACGGGACAGGGGAAAACATTCAGTACTTC. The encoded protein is CASSLDGTGENIQYF.

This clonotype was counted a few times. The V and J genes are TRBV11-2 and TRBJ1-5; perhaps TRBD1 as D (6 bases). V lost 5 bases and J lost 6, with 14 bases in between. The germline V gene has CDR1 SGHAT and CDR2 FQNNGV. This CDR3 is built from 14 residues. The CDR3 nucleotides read TGTGCCAGCAGCGGGTTGGGGGCGGCTCAGCCCCAGCATTTT. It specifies CASSGLGAAQPQHF.

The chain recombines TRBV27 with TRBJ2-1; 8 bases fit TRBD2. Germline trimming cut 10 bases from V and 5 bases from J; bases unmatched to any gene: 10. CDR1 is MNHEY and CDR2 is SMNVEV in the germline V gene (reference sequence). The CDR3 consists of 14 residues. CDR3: CATSGLGSNNEQFF. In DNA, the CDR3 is TGTGCCACGTCGGGACTAGGATCGAACAATGAGCAGTTCTTC.

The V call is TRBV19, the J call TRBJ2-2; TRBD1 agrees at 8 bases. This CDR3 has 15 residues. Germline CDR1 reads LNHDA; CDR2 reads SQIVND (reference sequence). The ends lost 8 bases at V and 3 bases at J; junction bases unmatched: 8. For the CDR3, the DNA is TGTGCCAGTCCCCCTCCGGGACAGGACACCGGGGAGCTGTTTTTT. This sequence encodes CASPPPGQDTGELFF.

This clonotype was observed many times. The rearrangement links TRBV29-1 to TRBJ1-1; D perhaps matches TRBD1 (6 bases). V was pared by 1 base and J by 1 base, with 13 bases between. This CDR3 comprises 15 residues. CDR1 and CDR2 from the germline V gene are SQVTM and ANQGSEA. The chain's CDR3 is CSVEGSGAKNTEAFF. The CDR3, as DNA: TGCAGCGTTGAAGGGTCAGGGGCGAAGAACACTGAAGCTTTCTTT.

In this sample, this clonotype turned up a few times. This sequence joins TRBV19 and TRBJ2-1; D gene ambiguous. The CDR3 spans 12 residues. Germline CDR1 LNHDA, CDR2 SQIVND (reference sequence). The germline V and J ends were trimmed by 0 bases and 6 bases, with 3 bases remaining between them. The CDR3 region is CASSIDPNEQFF. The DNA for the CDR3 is TGTGCCAGTAGTATAGACCCCAATGAGCAGTTCTTC.

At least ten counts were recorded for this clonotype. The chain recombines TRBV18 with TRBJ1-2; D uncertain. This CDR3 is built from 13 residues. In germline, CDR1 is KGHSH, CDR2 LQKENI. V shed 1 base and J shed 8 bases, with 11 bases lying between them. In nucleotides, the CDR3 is TGTGCCAGCTCACCACTTGGGTATCAGGGCTACACCTTC. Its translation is CASSPLGYQGYTF.

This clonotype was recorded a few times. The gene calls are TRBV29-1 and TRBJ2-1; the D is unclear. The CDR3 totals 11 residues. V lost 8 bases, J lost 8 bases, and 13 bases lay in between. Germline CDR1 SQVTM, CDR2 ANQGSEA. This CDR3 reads CSHRVLHEQFF. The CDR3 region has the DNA TGCAGCCACCGAGTACTGCATGAGCAGTTCTTC.

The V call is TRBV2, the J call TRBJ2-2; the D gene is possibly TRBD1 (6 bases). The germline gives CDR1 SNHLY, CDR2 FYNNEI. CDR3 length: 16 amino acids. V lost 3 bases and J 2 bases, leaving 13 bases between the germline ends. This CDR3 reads CASSERQGLNTGELFF. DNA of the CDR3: TGTGCCAGCAGTGAGAGGCAGGGGTTAAACACCGGGGAGCTGTTTTTT.

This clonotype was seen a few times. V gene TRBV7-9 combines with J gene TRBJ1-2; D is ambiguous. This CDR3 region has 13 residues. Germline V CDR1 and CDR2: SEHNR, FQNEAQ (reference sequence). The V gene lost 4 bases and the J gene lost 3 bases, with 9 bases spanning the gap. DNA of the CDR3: TGTGCCAGCAGCTCTCAAGAGGACTATGGCTACACCTTC. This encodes CASSSQEDYGYTF.

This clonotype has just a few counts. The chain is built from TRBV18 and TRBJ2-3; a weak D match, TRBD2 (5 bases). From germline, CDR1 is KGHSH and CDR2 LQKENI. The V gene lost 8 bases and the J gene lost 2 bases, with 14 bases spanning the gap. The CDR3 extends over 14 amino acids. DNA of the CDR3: TGTGCCAGCCTGCCGGGGTCTAACACAGATACGCAGTATTTT. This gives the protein CASLPGSNTDTQYF.

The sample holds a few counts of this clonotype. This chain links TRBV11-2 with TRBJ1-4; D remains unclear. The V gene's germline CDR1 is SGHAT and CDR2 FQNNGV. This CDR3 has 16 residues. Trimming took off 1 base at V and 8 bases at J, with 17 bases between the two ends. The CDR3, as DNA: TGTGCCAGCAGCTTAGGACGCGAGGGAGAAAGGGAAAAACTGTTTTTT. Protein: CASSLGREGEREKLFF. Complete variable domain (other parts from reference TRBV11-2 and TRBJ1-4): EAGVAQSPRYKIIEKRQSVAFWCNPISGHATLYWYQQILGQGPKLLIQFQNNGVVDDSQLPKDRFSAERLKGVDSTLKIQPAKLEDSAVYLCASSLGREGEREKLFFGSGTQLSVL.

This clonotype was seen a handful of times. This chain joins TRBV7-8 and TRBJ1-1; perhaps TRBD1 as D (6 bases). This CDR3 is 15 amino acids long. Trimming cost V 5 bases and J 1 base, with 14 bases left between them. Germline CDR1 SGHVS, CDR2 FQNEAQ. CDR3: CASSPIAQGNTEAFF. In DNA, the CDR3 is TGTGCCAGCAGCCCCATCGCACAGGGGAACACTGAAGCTTTCTTT.

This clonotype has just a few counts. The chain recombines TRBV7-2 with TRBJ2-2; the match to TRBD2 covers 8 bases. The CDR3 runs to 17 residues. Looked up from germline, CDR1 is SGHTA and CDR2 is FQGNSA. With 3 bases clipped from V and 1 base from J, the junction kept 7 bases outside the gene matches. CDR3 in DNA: TGTGCCAGCAGCTTGGGTAGCGGGGCCCTGAACACCGGGGAGCTGTTTTTT. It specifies CASSLGSGALNTGELFF.

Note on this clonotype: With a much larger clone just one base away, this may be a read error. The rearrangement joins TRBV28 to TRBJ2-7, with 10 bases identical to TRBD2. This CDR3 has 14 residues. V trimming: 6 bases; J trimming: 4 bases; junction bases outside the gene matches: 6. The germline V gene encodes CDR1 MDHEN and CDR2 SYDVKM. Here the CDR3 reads CASRSSGGIYEQYF. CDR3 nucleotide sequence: TGTGCCAGCAGATCTAGCGGGGGAATTTACGAGCAGTACTTC.

In nucleotides, the CDR3 is TGTGCCAGCAGCTTATCCCCAGGGCCGGACGAGCAGTACTTC. Its translation is CASSLSPGPDEQYF. The J gene is TRBJ2-7, the V gene TRBV7-2; D might be TRBD1 (5 bases). Germline V gene sequence: CDR1 SGHTA, CDR2 FQGNSA. The CDR3 consists of 14 residues. Trimming pared 2 bases from V and 5 bases from J, leaving 13 bases between.

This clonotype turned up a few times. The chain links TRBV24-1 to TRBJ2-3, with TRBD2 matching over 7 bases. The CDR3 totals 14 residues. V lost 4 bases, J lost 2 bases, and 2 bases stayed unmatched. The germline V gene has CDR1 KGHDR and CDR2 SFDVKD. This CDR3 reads CATSETSDTDTQYF. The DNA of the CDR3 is TGTGCCACCAGTGAAACTAGCGACACAGATACGCAGTATTTT.

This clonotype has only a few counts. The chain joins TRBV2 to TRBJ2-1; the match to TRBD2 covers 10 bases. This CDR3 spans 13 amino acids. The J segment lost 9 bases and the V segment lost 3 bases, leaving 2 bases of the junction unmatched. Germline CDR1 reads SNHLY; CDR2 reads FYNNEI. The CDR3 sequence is CASSEVAGGEQFF. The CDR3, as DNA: TGTGCCAGCAGTGAGGTAGCGGGGGGTGAGCAGTTCTTC.

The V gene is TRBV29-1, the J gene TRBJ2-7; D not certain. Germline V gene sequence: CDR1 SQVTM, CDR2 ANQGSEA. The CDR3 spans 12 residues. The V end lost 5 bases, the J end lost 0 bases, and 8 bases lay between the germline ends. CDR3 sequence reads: CSVHSSSYEQYF. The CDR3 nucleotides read TGCAGCGTTCATTCTAGCTCCTACGAGCAGTACTTC.

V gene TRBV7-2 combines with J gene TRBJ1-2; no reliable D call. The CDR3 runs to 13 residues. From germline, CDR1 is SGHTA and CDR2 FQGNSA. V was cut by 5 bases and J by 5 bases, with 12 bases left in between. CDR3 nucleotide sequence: TGTGCCAGCAGCGCGGCCGGGCGATATGGCTACACCTTC. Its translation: CASSAAGRYGYTF.

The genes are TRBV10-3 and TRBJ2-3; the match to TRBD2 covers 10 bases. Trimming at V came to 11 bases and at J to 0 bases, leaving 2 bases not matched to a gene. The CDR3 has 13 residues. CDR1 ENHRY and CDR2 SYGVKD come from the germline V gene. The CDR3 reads CAVSGGSTDTQYF. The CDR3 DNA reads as TGTGCCGTTAGCGGGGGGAGCACAGATACGCAGTATTTT.

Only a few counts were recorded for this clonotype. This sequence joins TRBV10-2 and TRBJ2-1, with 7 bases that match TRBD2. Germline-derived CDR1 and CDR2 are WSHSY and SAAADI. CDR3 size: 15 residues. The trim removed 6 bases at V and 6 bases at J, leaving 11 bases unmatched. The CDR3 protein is CASRETGGLFNEQFF. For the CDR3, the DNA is TGCGCCAGCAGGGAGACGGGAGGTCTTTTCAATGAGCAGTTCTTC.

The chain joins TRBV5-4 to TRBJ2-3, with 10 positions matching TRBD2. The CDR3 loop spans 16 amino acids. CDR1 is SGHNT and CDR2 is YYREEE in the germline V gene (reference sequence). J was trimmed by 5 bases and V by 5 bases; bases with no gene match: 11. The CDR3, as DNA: TGTGCCAGCAGAGAGGGCCTAGCGGGGGTGGGAGATACGCAGTATTTT. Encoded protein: CASREGLAGVGDTQYF.